The rows below give T cell receptor beta chains drawn from one sample of a study of cytomegalovirus exposure and HLA in healthy donors. Libraries were prepared by immunoSEQ multiplex PCR; TCRdb keeps only in-frame clonotypes and omits some of them. This sample carries about 87,000 clones, with 15% to 19% going to the ten biggest clones. Sequencing was carried out using PBMCs. Receptors were obtained from a middle-aged man in good health and CMV-seropositive. Each CDR3 is given with its conserved first and last residue. A D gene is named only where the DNA matches it firmly.

J gene | D gene | V gene | CDR3 DNA | CDR3 protein
TRBJ1-5 | TRBD1 | TRBV19 | TGTGCCAGTAGTATTTCCGACAGGGGAAATCAGCCCCAGCATTTT | CASSISDRGNQPQHF
TRBJ2-3 | . | TRBV5-1 | TGCGCCAGCACCTTGACCAGCGGCGCAGATACGCAGTATTTT | CASTLTSGADTQYF
TRBJ2-1 | . | TRBV7-2 | TGTGCCAGCAAACTTCGCGGTCTAGCTGCCGGCAATGAGCAGTTCTTC | CASKLRGLAAGNEQFF
TRBJ2-3 | . | TRBV9 | TGTGCCAGCAGCGTTAGCGGAAACACAGATACGCAGTATTTT | CASSVSGNTDTQYF
TRBJ2-2 | TRBD1 | TRBV7-2 | TGTGCCAGCAGTGGACAGGGAGCCAACACCGGGGAGCTGTTTTTT | CASSGQGANTGELFF
TRBJ2-5 | TRBD2 | TRBV7-7 | TGTGCTAGCAGCGCGTTAGGAGCGGGGATCCAAGAGACCCAGTACTTC | CASSALGAGIQETQYF
TRBJ1-3 | . | TRBV18 | TGTGCCAGCTCACCACCGCGGAGGGGATCTGGAAACACCATATATTTT | CASSPPRRGSGNTIYF
TRBJ1-3 | TRBD1 | TRBV6-6 | TGTGCCAGCAGGTCACAGGGGGCAGGTGGAAACACCATATATTTT | CASRSQGAGGNTIYF
TRBJ2-5 | TRBD1 | TRBV7-2 | TGTGCCAGCAGCTCTCTTTCAGGGGGATCGGCCCAGTACTTC | CASSSLSGGSAQYF
TRBJ1-5 | . | TRBV7-2 | TGTGCCAGCAGCTTAGTCCCGGGTTTCAATCAGCCCCAGCATTTT | CASSLVPGFNQPQHF
TRBJ2-5 | . | TRBV4-3 | TGCGCCAGCAGCCACGGAGGGCCACAAGAGACCCAGTACTTC | CASSHGGPQETQYF
TRBJ2-1 | TRBD2 | TRBV4-2 | TGTGCCAGCAGCCGTGAACTAGCGGCCTCCAGGGCCTCCGACAATGAGCAGTTCTTC | CASSRELAASRASDNEQFF
TRBJ1-2 | . | TRBV30 | TGTGCCTGGGGGCCATCTGGCTACACCTTC | CAWGPSGYTF
TRBJ1-5 | . | TRBV6-5 | TGTGCCAGCAGCTCGTGGGGGCGCGATCAGCCCCAGCATTTT | CASSSWGRDQPQHF
TRBJ2-5 | . | TRBV7-8 | TGTGCCAGCCGGGGATTGTGGATTTCGGAGACCCAGTACTTC | CASRGLWISETQYF
TRBJ2-3 | TRBD2 | TRBV5-1 | TGCGCCAGCAGCTTGCCTACGCGAGCGGGAGGGTCCGAATCCCGCACAGATACGCAGTATTTT | CASSLPTRAGGSESRTDTQYF
TRBJ1-5 | . | TRBV7-8 | TGTGCCAGCAGCTTAGATTCCTATAGCAATCAGCCCCAGCATTTT | CASSLDSYSNQPQHF
TRBJ2-2 | . | TRBV7-9 | TGTGCCAGCAGCTTGCCCTTACTCGCCGGGGAGCTGTTTTTT | CASSLPLLAGELFF
TRBJ2-3 | . | TRBV13 | TGTGCCAGCAGCCTAACGCCCCTCGGGGCAGATACGCAGTATTTT | CASSLTPLGADTQYF
TRBJ2-1 | TRBD2 | TRBV15 | TGTGCCACCAGGTCTAGCGGGAGTGGCAATGAGCAGTTCTTC | CATRSSGSGNEQFF
TRBJ2-2 | . | TRBV6-5 | TGTGCCAGCTCGGCAGGGGCCCCCGGGGAGCTGTTTTTT | CASSAGAPGELFF
TRBJ1-3 | TRBD1 | TRBV10-3 | TGTGCCATCACACAGGGGGCCGGAAACACCATATATTTT | CAITQGAGNTIYF
TRBJ1-5 | . | TRBV25-1 | TGTGCCAGCAGTGATATGATAAGGTTTGGCGGTCAGCCCCAGCATTTT | CASSDMIRFGGQPQHF
TRBJ2-7 | . | TRBV28 | TGTGCCAGCAGTCCGGGGTGGGAGCAGTACTTC | CASSPGWEQYF
TRBJ1-1 | TRBD1 | TRBV4-3 | TGCGCCAGCAGCCAAACTCGACAGGGGATGAACACTGAAGCTTTCTTT | CASSQTRQGMNTEAFF
TRBJ2-1 | TRBD2 | TRBV18 | TGTGCCAGCTCACCACCGGGAACTAGCGGAATTAATGAGCAGTTCTTC | CASSPPGTSGINEQFF
TRBJ2-5 | . | TRBV7-9 | TGTGCCAGCAGCCCTATCCGGGACATCTGGAGCCTGGAGACCCAGTACTTC | CASSPIRDIWSLETQYF
TRBJ1-3 | . | TRBV14 | TGTGCCAGCAGCCAGTCGGGTGGATTCTTTGGAAACACCATATATTTT | CASSQSGGFFGNTIYF
TRBJ2-2 | . | TRBV14 | TGTGCCAGCAGCCCCTGGGGGGTGCCGGGGGAGCTGTTTTTT | CASSPWGVPGELFF
TRBJ2-1 | TRBD2 | TRBV10-3 | TGTGCCATCAGTGCTAGGACTAGCGGGGCAAATGAGCAGTTCTTC | CAISARTSGANEQFF
TRBJ2-1 | . | TRBV7-9 | TGTGCCAGCAGCTTTGGACAGCCCTACAATGAGCAGTTCTTC | CASSFGQPYNEQFF